This passage covers 9 T cell receptor beta chains from one sample sequenced in a study of blood T cell repertoires in COVID-19. TCRdb's copy holds only in-frame clones and misses some; the assay was immunoSEQ multiplex PCR. The sample records 150,000 to 200,000 clones, around four fifths being singletons. The sample was PBMCs or T cells enriched from blood (not recorded which). The source of these receptors is a woman between 45 and 60 years old who had recovered from COVID-19.

V is TRBV6-5 and J is TRBJ2-3; 7 positions match TRBD2. This CDR3 is 15 amino acids long. Germline V CDR1 and CDR2: MNHEY, SVGAGI. Trimming cost V 6 bases and J 8 bases; bases outside gene matches: 14. The CDR3 DNA reads as TGTGCCAGCAGAAGCCGGGAAGGGAGGGTAGGTACGCAGTATTTT. It encodes CASRSREGRVGTQYF.

The rearrangement uses TRBV7-3 and TRBJ2-2, with D perhaps matching TRBD2 (5 bases). Germline V gene data show CDR1 as SGHTA and CDR2 as FQGTGA. Trimming left V 5 bases short and J 7 bases short, with 17 bases between. The CDR3 is made up of 15 amino acids. CDR3 DNA: TGTGCCAGCAGCCTACAGAGCGAGAGGGTCGGGGAGCTGTTTTTT. This encodes CASSLQSERVGELFF.

The CDR3 DNA reads TGTGCCAGCAGTTCGACAGGGCTTAGCACAGATACGCAGTATTTT. Protein: CASSSTGLSTDTQYF. V usage is TRBV28 and J usage is TRBJ2-3, with 7 bases fitting TRBD1. V lost 4 bases to trimming and J lost 0 bases; unmatched junction nucleotides: 4. The CDR3 covers 15 residues. Germline loops: CDR1 MDHEN, CDR2 SYDVKM. The whole variable domain, filled in from reference TRBV28 and TRBJ2-3, reads DVKVTQSSRYLVKRTGEKVFLECVQDMDHENMFWYRQDPGLGLRLIYFSYDVKMKEKGDIPEGYSVSREKKERFSLILESASTNQTSMYLCASSSTGLSTDTQYFGPGTRLTVL.

This chain connects TRBV28 to TRBJ2-1; TRBD2 is a possible D gene (6 bases). Germline CDR1 MDHEN, CDR2 SYDVKM. The CDR3 totals 15 residues. V lost 3 bases and J lost 8, with 17 bases in between. The CDR3 is CASSFPQRVVHEQFF. CDR3 DNA: TGTGCCAGCAGTTTTCCCCAGCGGGTGGTGCATGAGCAGTTCTTC.

This rearrangement joins TRBV28 to TRBJ2-7; 9 bases fit TRBD1. J gave up 6 bases and V 5 bases, and 11 bases lay outside the gene matches. The CDR3 sequence is 15 residues long. Germline lookup yields CDR1 MDHEN and CDR2 SYDVKM. The CDR3 protein is CASSVGTGTLGEQYF. The DNA for the CDR3 is TGTGCCAGCAGTGTTGGGACAGGGACCCTTGGCGAGCAGTACTTC.

V and J are TRBV7-9 and TRBJ2-1, with 8 nucleotides matching TRBD1. Per the germline V gene, CDR1 is SEHNR and CDR2 is FQNEAQ (reference sequence). CDR3 size: 16 residues. V gave up 3 bases and J gave up 6 bases; unmatched junction bases: 10. CDR3 coding DNA: TGTGCCAGCAGCTTTAAACGCACGACAGGGGTCAATGAGCAGTTCTTC. It encodes CASSFKRTTGVNEQFF.

The chain is built from TRBV19 and TRBJ1-2; D is ambiguous. Looked up from germline, CDR1 is LNHDA and CDR2 is SQIVND (reference sequence). V lost 6 bases to trimming and J lost 2 bases, with 10 bases between them. This CDR3 contains 13 residues. For the CDR3, the DNA is TGTGCCAGTAGCAAAAACAGAAACTATGGCTACACCTTC. It encodes CASSKNRNYGYTF.

V is TRBV7-9 and J is TRBJ2-7, with 11 bases aligning to TRBD2. The germline V gene has CDR1 SEHNR and CDR2 FQNEAQ (reference sequence). The CDR3 is 15 residues long. Losses at the gene ends were 4 bases for V and 4 bases for J; bases not matched to a gene: 6. The DNA for the CDR3 is TGTGCCAGCAGCTACGGGACTAGCGGTAATTACGAGCAGTACTTC. This sequence encodes CASSYGTSGNYEQYF.

J is TRBJ1-2 and V is TRBV15; D perhaps matches TRBD1 (5 bases). The germline V and J ends were trimmed by 0 bases and 2 bases, with 13 bases remaining between them. The CDR3 runs to 16 residues. Germline values: CDR1 LNHNV, CDR2 YYDKDF (reference sequence). CDR3: CATSRDRGEVNYGYTF. The CDR3 nucleotides read TGTGCCACCAGCAGAGATCGGGGGGAGGTCAACTATGGCTACACCTTC. Complete variable domain (other parts from reference TRBV15 and TRBJ1-2): DAMVIQNPRYQVTQFGKPVTLSCSQTLNHNVMYWYQQKSSQAPKLLFHYYDKDFNNEADTPDNFQSRRPNTSFCFLDIRSPGLGDTAMYLCATSRDRGEVNYGYTFGSGTRLTVV.